This entry is about one T cell receptor beta chain. The germline gives CDR1 SEHNR, CDR2 FQNEAQ (reference sequence). V lost 4 bases and J lost 2, with 14 bases in between. This CDR3 has 15 amino acids. Isolated RNA was reverse transcribed into cDNA used as the sequencing template. Profiled with immunoSEQ multiplex PCR; TCRdb holds only in-frame clones, not every one. The sample holds around 160,000 clones, about 89% seen once. The data were obtained in a study of CD8+ T cells in alopecia areata. About the study: Each of the treated patients was given oral tofacitinib, 5 to 10 mg twice daily, for moderate-to-severe alopecia areata.

The chain uses TRBV7-9 and TRBJ2-5; D unresolved. Sequencing used CD8+ T cells sorted from blood, obtained at week 0. This receptor was obtained from a human donor with alopecia areata. The DNA for the CDR3 is TGTGCCAGCAGCTCGCCACTGACACAACAAGAGACCCAGTACTTC. Translation: CASSSPLTQQETQYF.